Each of the 32 T cell receptor beta chains below was sequenced from the same sample in a study of T cells after yellow fever vaccination. One entry per CDR3 protein results from TCRdb running MiXCR on the 5' RACE reads. The top ten clones hold 28% of a sample with tens of thousands of distinct CDR3 sequences, 7.4% of them seen once. The input for sequencing was CD8+ T cells sorted from PBMCs, taken roughly 14 days after the first yellow fever vaccination. The receptors come from a man aged 18-30 years who received the YFV17D yellow fever vaccine.

This clonotype has at least ten counts. V gene TRBV27 combines with J gene TRBJ2-1; either TRBD1 or TRBD2 may fit D (6 bases each). The germline gives CDR1 MNHEY, CDR2 SMNVEV (reference sequence). Trimming pared 4 bases from V and 8 bases from J, leaving 18 bases between. The CDR3 consists of 15 residues. The CDR3 DNA reads as TGTGCCAGCAGTTCGACTGGGACGGGGGCCTATGAGCAGTTCTTC. Amino acids: CASSSTGTGAYEQFF.

This clonotype came up many times. The genes are TRBV5-1 and TRBJ2-5; D may correspond to TRBD1 or TRBD2 (5 bases each). Germline V lookup: CDR1 SGHRS, CDR2 YFSETQ. The CDR3 runs to 17 residues. V lost 0 bases to trimming and J lost 3 bases, with 18 bases between them. DNA of the CDR3: TGCGCCAGCAGCTTGGAGGGGACCCTCGTCGGGGAAGAGACCCAGTACTTC. Translated, it gives CASSLEGTLVGEETQYF.

This clonotype was recorded at least ten times. This chain joins TRBV15 and TRBJ1-2; 9 bases map to TRBD1. CDR3 size: 17 residues. Losses at the gene ends were 4 bases for V and 6 bases for J; bases not matched to a gene: 15. Germline CDR1 LNHNV, CDR2 YYDKDF (reference sequence). The CDR3 loop is CATSIRGPGTGFDGYTF. CDR3 nucleotides: TGTGCCACCAGCATAAGGGGTCCTGGGACAGGGTTCGATGGCTACACCTTC.

At least ten counts were recorded for this clonotype. This chain links TRBV3-1 with TRBJ2-5; TRBD2 agrees at 15 bases. This CDR3 is built from 17 residues. In germline, CDR1 is LGHDT, CDR2 YNNKEL (reference sequence). After removal of 1 base from V and 5 bases from J, the junction contained 5 bases not matched to a gene. The CDR3 reads CASSQGGTSGGLETQYF. The CDR3, as DNA: TGTGCCAGCAGCCAAGGCGGGACTAGCGGGGGGTTGGAGACCCAGTACTTC.

This clonotype was found many times. The V gene is TRBV4-1, the J gene TRBJ2-5, with 13 bases lining up with TRBD2. The CDR3 contains 17 residues. Germline assignment: CDR1 MGHRA and CDR2 YSYEKL. The junction had 8 bases not matched to a gene; V was cut back by 4 bases and J by 3 bases. Here the CDR3 DNA reads TGCGCCAGCAGCCCCCGGGGGGGGACTAGCGGGAAAGAGACCCAGTACTTC. Translated, it gives CASSPRGGTSGKETQYF.

Regarding this clonotype: This may arise from a read error, as a much more abundant clone is one base away. This rearrangement joins TRBV6-4 to TRBJ2-3; D call uncertain. Per the germline V gene, CDR1 is MRHNA and CDR2 is SNTAGT. This CDR3 region has 14 residues. The CDR3 loop is CTSSDKGSSDTQYF. CDR3 coding DNA: TGTACCAGCAGTGACAAGGGATCCTCAGATACGCAGTATTTT.

Ten or more counts support this clonotype. V is TRBV7-9 and J is TRBJ2-1; D not certain. This CDR3 has 15 amino acids. The V gene's germline CDR1 is SEHNR and CDR2 FQNEAQ (reference sequence). V lost 1 base and J lost 5, with 12 bases in between. The CDR3 bases are TGTGCCAGCAGCTTAGTGGCGATTAGGGACAATGAGCAGTTCTTC. Protein: CASSLVAIRDNEQFF.

This clonotype has ten or more counts. The chain combines TRBV7-2 with TRBJ2-3, with TRBD2 matching 8 bases. V lost 3 bases and J lost 4; bases outside the gene matches: 6. CDR1 is SGHTA, CDR2 FQGNSA, per germline. The CDR3 spans 15 residues. CDR3 coding DNA: TGTGCCAGCAGCTTTGTCGGGGGGGTGCCAGATACGCAGTATTTT. Translated, it gives CASSFVGGVPDTQYF. The whole variable domain, remainder taken from reference TRBV7-2 and TRBJ2-3, is GAGVSQSPSNKVTEKGKDVELRCDPISGHTALYWYRQSLGQGLEFLIYFQGNSAPDKSGLPSDRFSAERTGGSVSTLTIQRTQQEDSAVYLCASSFVGGVPDTQYFGPGTRLTVL.

This clonotype was found a few times. This chain links TRBV9 with TRBJ2-3, with D perhaps given as TRBD1 or TRBD2 (5 bases each). CDR1 SGDLS and CDR2 YYNGEE come from the germline V gene. Trimming left V 4 bases short and J 2 bases short, with 14 bases between. The length of the CDR3 is 15 residues. The CDR3 DNA sequence: TGTGCCAGCAGCCCCACCGGGGCGATCACAGATACGCAGTATTTT. This gives the protein CASSPTGAITDTQYF.

There are many counts of this clonotype. J is TRBJ2-1 and V is TRBV7-6; 16 nucleotides align to TRBD2. In germline, CDR1 is SGHVS, CDR2 FNYEAQ. After removal of 5 bases from V and 6 bases from J, the junction contained 4 bases not matched to a gene. The CDR3 sequence is 16 residues long. The DNA of the CDR3 is TGTGCCAGCAGCCAGGGACTAGCGGGGGGGCTCAATGAGCAGTTCTTC. Translation: CASSQGLAGGLNEQFF. The whole variable domain, remainder taken from reference TRBV7-6 and TRBJ2-1, is GAGVSQSPRYKVTKRGQDVALRCDPISGHVSLYWYRQALGQGPEFLTYFNYEAQQDKSGLPNDRFSAERPEGSISTLTIQRTEQRDSAMYRCASSQGLAGGLNEQFFGPGTRLTVL.

This clonotype occurred many times. The chain couples TRBV19 to TRBJ2-2, with 9 bases fitting TRBD2. The junction had 5 bases not matched to a gene; V was cut back by 9 bases and J by 3 bases. The CDR3 runs to 14 residues. Germline V gene lookup returns CDR1 LNHDA and CDR2 SQIVND (reference sequence). The CDR3 nucleotides read TGTGCCAGCAGACTAGCGGAGCACACCGGGGAGCTGTTTTTT. It encodes CASRLAEHTGELFF.

This clonotype was counted only a few times. The V and J genes are TRBV7-2 and TRBJ1-5; D ambiguous. Trimming left V 1 base short and J 0 bases short, with 10 bases between. The CDR3 has 16 amino acids. CDR1 and CDR2 (germline): SGHTA, FQGNSA. Written as DNA, the CDR3 is TGTGCCAGCAGCTTAGGTACAGCCTATAGCAATCAGCCCCAGCATTTT. It is translated as CASSLGTAYSNQPQHF.

This clonotype was counted at least ten times. The rearrangement uses TRBV15 and TRBJ1-5; 9 bases match TRBD1. This CDR3 region has 17 residues. From germline, CDR1 is LNHNV and CDR2 YYDKDF (reference sequence). Germline trimming cut 3 bases from V and 2 bases from J; bases unmatched to any gene: 8. CDR3 DNA sequence: TGTGCCACCAGCAGGACCGGGACAGGGTCGCGCAATCAGCCCCAGCATTTT. Its protein product is CATSRTGTGSRNQPQHF.

This clonotype was picked up many times. This rearrangement joins TRBV20-1 to TRBJ1-5; possible D gene TRBD1, 5 bases. V lost 3 bases, J lost 0 bases, and 12 bases lay in between. The CDR3 loop spans 15 amino acids. From germline, CDR1 is DFQATT and CDR2 SNEGSKA (reference sequence). This chain's CDR3 is CSARGTDYSNQPQHF. For the CDR3, the DNA is TGCAGTGCTAGGGGGACGGATTATAGCAATCAGCCCCAGCATTTT.

This clonotype was counted many times. The chain has TRBV5-6 and TRBJ2-1, with a possible D match to TRBD1 (5 bases). There are 17 residues in the CDR3. In germline, CDR1 is SGHDT, CDR2 YYEEEE. The germline V and J ends were trimmed by 3 bases and 0 bases, with 16 bases remaining between them. The chain's CDR3 is CASSSRYRGSSYNEQFF. The CDR3 nucleotides read TGTGCCAGCAGCTCCCGTTATAGGGGAAGCTCCTACAATGAGCAGTTCTTC.

This clonotype occurred many times. The chain has TRBV15 and TRBJ2-7; D gene unclear. The length of the CDR3 is 15 residues. Germline loops: CDR1 LNHNV, CDR2 YYDKDF (reference sequence). The V end was cut by 0 bases, the J end by 0 bases, with 9 bases between. The CDR3 spells CATSRDSGNSYEQYF. DNA for the CDR3: TGTGCCACCAGCAGAGATTCGGGTAACTCCTACGAGCAGTACTTC.

This clonotype is judged medium-sized. V usage is TRBV18 and J usage is TRBJ2-5, with TRBD2 matching 8 bases. V dropped 3 bases and J dropped 3; count of bases not matched to a gene: 15. CDR3 length equals 18 residues. Germline V gene sequence: CDR1 KGHSH, CDR2 LQKENI. The CDR3 bases are TGTGCCAGCTCACCGAAGGCCTACGTGGTAGCGGGGAAAGAGACCCAGTACTTC. Protein product: CASSPKAYVVAGKETQYF.

This clonotype was detected ten times or more. The chain is built from TRBV21-1 and TRBJ2-3; the D call in the table, TRBD2, was not verified against the DNA. TRBV21-1 is reported as a pseudogene. CDR3 length: 15 amino acids. Here the CDR3 DNA reads TGTGCCAGCAGCATGCTAGCGGGGATCACAGATACGCAGTATTTT. The encoded protein is CASSMLAGITDTQYF.

This clonotype came up many times. This chain uses TRBV7-6 with TRBJ2-1; 8 bases line up with TRBD2. The CDR3 is 17 amino acids. Trimming at V came to 2 bases and at J to 8 bases, leaving 14 bases not matched to a gene. Germline CDR1 and CDR2: SGHVS and FNYEAQ. CDR3 protein: CASSLLVSGATLDEQFF. The CDR3 DNA reads as TGTGCCAGCAGCTTATTAGTTAGCGGGGCGACTTTGGATGAGCAGTTCTTC.

In its sample, this clonotype was seen many times. The chain carries TRBV7-9 and TRBJ2-1; D might be TRBD1 (5 bases). V was shortened by 1 base and J by 7 bases, with 20 bases between the two germline ends. Germline V lookup: CDR1 SEHNR, CDR2 FQNEAQ (reference sequence). The CDR3 loop spans 17 amino acids. The CDR3 sequence is CASSLEGRTIQSNEQFF. The CDR3 DNA is TGTGCCAGCAGCTTAGAGGGTAGGACAATTCAATCTAATGAGCAGTTCTTC.

A single count supports this clonotype. A much larger clone differs by one base, so this may be a read error. CDR3 in DNA: TGCGCCAGCAGCTCCCCCAGGGGGACCGACACAGATACGCAGTATTTT. It is translated as CASSSPRGTDTDTQYF. The gene calls are TRBV5-1 and TRBJ2-3; TRBD1 matches 7 bases. The germline gives CDR1 SGHRS, CDR2 YFSETQ. The CDR3 has 16 amino acids. After removal of 3 bases from V and 2 bases from J, the junction contained 9 bases not matched to a gene.

To note about this clonotype: A much larger clone is a single base away; this may be a read error. The chain has TRBV29-1 and TRBJ1-4; D call uncertain. V was clipped by 3 bases and J by 7 bases, with 12 bases between them. The CDR3 runs to 13 residues. The germline CDR1 and CDR2 sequences are SQVTM and ANQGSEA. The CDR3 is CSVEQDSGEKLFF. DNA for the CDR3: TGCAGCGTTGAGCAGGACTCAGGTGAAAAACTGTTTTTT. Combining the CDR3 with reference TRBV29-1 and TRBJ1-4 gives the whole variable domain SAVISQKPSRDICQRGTSLTIQCQVDSQVTMMFWYRQQPGQSLTLIATANQGSEATYESGFVIDKFPISRPNLTFSTLTVSNMSPEDSSIYLCSVEQDSGEKLFFGSGTQLSVL.

In this sample, this clonotype turned up many times. The chain uses TRBV29-1 and TRBJ2-7; D is perhaps TRBD1 (5 bases). Between the trimmed V and J ends, which lost 4 bases and 4 bases, there was a span of 11 bases. This CDR3 spans 12 amino acids. Germline CDR1 reads SQVTM; CDR2 reads ANQGSEA. The CDR3 bases are TGCAGCGTTGTGACAGAGGTTTACGAGCAGTACTTC. Encoded protein: CSVVTEVYEQYF.

The genes are TRBV27 and TRBJ2-7; possibly TRBD2 for D (6 bases). The germline V and J ends were trimmed by 8 bases and 6 bases, with 23 bases remaining between them. The CDR3 runs 15 residues. Germline V CDR1 and CDR2: MNHEY, SMNVEV (reference sequence). CDR3 in DNA: TGTGCCAGCTGCGCGTTGGGTGGAGGGGATGCCGAGCAGTACTTC. The encoded protein is CASCALGGGDAEQYF.

This clonotype was seen ten or more times. V gene TRBV23-1 combines with J gene TRBJ2-4, with a tentative D call TRBD1 (5 bases). TRBV23-1 carries the ORF label, with uncertain function. Trimming took 8 bases from V and 3 from J, leaving 17 bases between them. The CDR3 consists of 15 residues. In DNA, the CDR3 is TGCGCCAGCTTCCCTAAGGGGTGGCTCAAAAACATTCAGTACTTC. Translated: CASFPKGWLKNIQYF.

The chain employs TRBV6-2 or TRBV6-3 and TRBJ2-7, with D uncertain. Per germline, CDR1 MNHEY and CDR2 SVGEGT. Trimming shortened V by 5 bases and J by 4 bases, and 9 bases separated the two germline ends. The CDR3 extends over 12 amino acids. CDR3 residues: CASSGGPYEQYV. As DNA, the CDR3 is TGTGCCAGCAGTGGCGGACCTTACGAGCAGTACGTC.

There are many counts of this clonotype. The CDR3 reads CSARDEGSNTIYF. The CDR3 bases are TGCAGTGCTAGAGATGAGGGTTCTAACACCATATATTTT. The genes are TRBV20-1 and TRBJ1-3; no firm D call. CDR1 and CDR2 from the germline V gene are DFQATT and SNEGSKA (reference sequence). Trimming removed 0 bases at V and 7 bases at J, with 10 bases between. CDR3 length: 13 amino acids.

For this clonotype: As the CDR3 is not closed by the conserved phenylalanine or tryptophan, this likely results from a read error. In nucleotides, the CDR3 is TGTGCCAGCAGCCCCCGGGACAGGGTTCTTTTCGAGCAGTACTAC. It codes for CASSPRDRVLFEQYY. This chain uses TRBV9 with TRBJ2-7, with 9 bases lining up with TRBD1. The CDR3 is 15 residues long. Germline V gives CDR1 SGDLS, CDR2 YYNGEE. V lost 4 bases to trimming and J lost 6 bases; unmatched junction nucleotides: 11.

This clonotype has a count of ten or more. The chain couples TRBV7-8 to TRBJ1-6; D may be TRBD1 (6 bases). CDR3 length equals 16 residues. Germline loops: CDR1 SGHVS, CDR2 FQNEAQ. Trimming took off 6 bases at V and 4 bases at J, with 16 bases between the two ends. In DNA, the CDR3 is TGTGCCAGCAGATTGCCTTCGGGGGCTTATAATTCACCCCTCCACTTT. Translating gives CASRLPSGAYNSPLHF.

This rearrangement joins TRBV7-9 to TRBJ1-2; maybe TRBD1 (5 bases). The CDR3 loop spans 16 amino acids. Germline V gives CDR1 SEHNR, CDR2 FQNEAQ (reference sequence). Trimming pared 2 bases from V and 4 bases from J, leaving 17 bases between. The CDR3 DNA is TGTGCCAGCAGCTTAAGCACAGGCGAGGATCGCTATGGCTACACCTTC. Translated, it gives CASSLSTGEDRYGYTF.

The sample holds many counts of this clonotype. This chain uses TRBV6-5 with TRBJ2-1, with 8 bases that match TRBD2. Germline assignment: CDR1 MNHEY and CDR2 SVGAGI. Unmatched junction bases numbered 9, after V lost 8 bases and J lost 9 bases. This CDR3 comprises 13 residues. In DNA, the CDR3 is TGTGCCAGCTCCCCAGCGGGGGCGGCTGAGCAGTTCTTC. Its translation is CASSPAGAAEQFF.

In its sample, this clonotype was seen many times. The V and J genes are TRBV6-5 and TRBJ2-2; no definite D call. V was pared by 1 base and J by 3 bases, with 6 bases between. Germline CDR1 reads MNHEY; CDR2 reads SVGAGI. The CDR3 is 14 amino acids. CDR3 nucleotide sequence: TGTGCCAGCAGTTACTATTCGGACACCGGGGAGCTGTTTTTT. As protein: CASSYYSDTGELFF.